The source of this T cell receptor beta chain is a study of T cells in Graves' hyperthyroidism and ophthalmopathy. It was RNA transcripts that yielded the amplified TCR beta CDR3 regions. In the first-round RT-PCR of the TCR CDR3, the HTBI primer set was used. TCRdb re-analysed the multiplex PCR reads in MiXCR, keeping a single row per CDR3 protein. The sample includes about 380,000 distinct CDR3 sequences, about a fifth of them seen just once. This clonotype has ten or more counts. Its matching antigen is unknown. Exclusion of a patient resulted from uncontrolled infection, other autoimmune disease, pregnancy or lactation. The authors obtained PBMCs from roughly 9.7 ml of fresh peripheral blood. Overall study results and limits: Ophthalmopathy, as predicted by the model, came a median about seven months after the prediction.

The junction had 3 bases not matched to a gene; V was cut back by 2 bases and J by 9 bases. The CDR3 consists of 14 residues. In germline, CDR1 is SGHAT, CDR2 FQNNGV. The receptor was derived from a man aged 18 to 29 with Graves' ophthalmopathy. The sequenced material came from blood. The rearrangement joins TRBV11-2 to TRBJ2-1, with TRBD1 matching over 11 bases. The CDR3 DNA reads as TGTGCCAGCAGCTTAATGGGACAGGGGGGTGAGCAGTTCTTC. This translates into CASSLMGQGGEQFF.